The rows below give T cell receptor beta chains drawn from one sample of a study of monozygotic twins with inflammatory bowel disease. After re-calling the 5' RACE reads, TCRdb lists one entry per CDR3 protein, DNA absent. This sample's table reports 150,000 to 200,000 distinct CDR3 sequences. The source material was blood. The receptors were gathered from a human donor with ulcerative colitis or Crohn's disease, or a healthy co-twin of an affected twin (not recorded which). Each CDR3 is given with its conserved first and last residue.

v_call	j_call	cdr3_aa
TRBV29-1	TRBJ1-1	CSGRQGGTEAFF
TRBV7-2	TRBJ2-1	CASSSASGPYNEQFF
TRBV14	TRBJ2-3	CASSLDPHPFSREGDTQYF
TRBV7-3	TRBJ2-3	CASSSAVLAESTDTQYF
TRBV27	TRBJ1-5	CASTRKQGDQPQHF
TRBV27	TRBJ2-5	CASSRWASGSGETQYF
TRBV7-2	TRBJ2-5	CASSSGGRETQYF
TRBV7-9	TRBJ1-3	CASSSSGTAGNTIYF
TRBV7-3	TRBJ2-1	CASSSGQNNEQFF
TRBV28	TRBJ2-1	CASSFSSGLDNEQFF
TRBV15	TRBJ2-7	CATSRDLGLLAGVYEQYF
TRBV6-5	TRBJ2-4	CASSYSSGNIQYF
TRBV19	TRBJ1-5	CASSTWDSRTQHF
TRBV11-3	TRBJ2-7	CASSLGTGAEQYF
TRBV14	TRBJ2-3	CASSQEEWADTQYF
TRBV11-2	TRBJ2-1	CASSRDPASGRSNEQFF
TRBV5-1	TRBJ2-7	CASSLEGTGFYEQYF
TRBV3-1	TRBJ2-1	CASSHFGTSGRMNEQFF
TRBV12-3/TRBV12-4	TRBJ2-7	CASSLLAESSYEQYF
TRBV20-1	TRBJ1-1	CSASARRTEAFF
TRBV4-2	TRBJ2-3	CASSPSLAGWGGDTQYF
TRBV9	TRBJ2-7	CASSVAGLAGDYEQYF
TRBV6-5	TRBJ1-5	CASSYTGTDYNQPQHF
TRBV7-2	TRBJ2-7	CASSSRGLAGSYEQYF
TRBV12-3/TRBV12-4	TRBJ2-1	CASTATGGEQFF
TRBV3-1	TRBJ1-1	CASSQEVGTPEAFF
TRBV5-1	TRBJ1-2	CASSSAGGTSYGYTF
TRBV11-2	TRBJ2-4	CASRRDRGTLGAKNMQYF
TRBV20-1	TRBJ2-7	CSARSSGRDEQYF
TRBV29-1	TRBJ2-4	CSVKPEPAKNIQYF
TRBV27	TRBJ2-5	CASSLWGEGLVETQYF
TRBV9	TRBJ2-1	CASSPQLAQGLYNEQFF
TRBV24-1	TRBJ2-5	CATSDPRTDQETQYF
TRBV5-1	TRBJ1-1	CASSLGSNRGNTEAFF
TRBV12-3/TRBV12-4	TRBJ2-7	CASSPPGGLSYEQYF
TRBV9	TRBJ2-2	CASSENRGVELFF
TRBV5-5	TRBJ1-4	CASSLPEGYREKLFF
TRBV12-3/TRBV12-4	TRBJ2-3	CASTRSGRLDTQYF
TRBV5-1	TRBJ2-3	CASSGTNPDTQYF
TRBV11-2	TRBJ2-7	CASSSFRDYYEQYF
TRBV28	TRBJ1-5	CASSEGGINQPQHF
TRBV15	TRBJ2-7	CATSSTGGGEQYF
TRBV28	TRBJ1-1	CASSSPTPGTEAFF
TRBV11-1	TRBJ2-3	CASSLKWEDVREQYF
TRBV7-3	TRBJ1-1	CASSYAGTGTTEAFF
TRBV20-1	TRBJ2-7	CSASAMAAGSYEQYF
TRBV10-1	TRBJ2-1	CASSESAGLATYNEQFF
TRBV20-1	TRBJ1-1	CSARDPRGTEAFF
TRBV29-1	TRBJ2-2	CSVGRKISGELFF
TRBV7-8	TRBJ2-2	CASRPVRISGELFF
TRBV6-5	TRBJ2-2	CASSYVTANTGELFF